The 5 T cell receptor beta chains reported below all come from one sample, sequenced in a study of T-cell reconstitution after alpha-beta-depleted transplantation in children. Unique molecular identifiers were incorporated during preparation of the TCRbeta library. TCRdb reprocessed the PCR reads via MiXCR and lists one record per CDR3 protein. The table shows roughly 220,000 distinct CDR3 sequences, with more than 10% occurring only once. The specimen comprised PBMCs from the stem cell graft donor, sampled from the stem cell graft. The receptor source for this set is a human donor who donated a stem cell graft to a child with acute lymphoblastic leukemia.

This sequence joins TRBV5-6 and TRBJ1-1, with TRBD1 matching 10 bases. The V gene's germline CDR1 is SGHDT and CDR2 YYEEEE. CDR3 length: 16 residues. V trimming: 2 bases; J trimming: 5 bases; junction bases outside the gene matches: 9. CDR3 nucleotides: TGTGCCAGCAGCTTCCTAGCCGGGACAGGGGTTACTGAAGCTTTCTTT. Residues: CASSFLAGTGVTEAFF. Combining the CDR3 with reference TRBV5-6 and TRBJ1-1 gives the whole variable domain DAGVTQSPTHLIKTRGQQVTLRCSPKSGHDTVSWYQQALGQGPQFIFQYYEEEERQRGNFPDRFSGHQFPNYSSELNVNALLLGDSALYLCASSFLAGTGVTEAFFGQGTRLTVV.

In this sample, this clonotype turned up many times. The V gene is TRBV29-1, the J gene TRBJ1-1; D is unclear. With 5 bases removed from V and 0 bases from J, the gap between germline ends came to 13 bases. Germline values: CDR1 SQVTM, CDR2 ANQGSEA. This CDR3 region has 14 residues. CDR3 coding DNA: TGCAGCGTTTGGACGGCGTCCATGAACACTGAAGCTTTCTTT. This sequence encodes CSVWTASMNTEAFF.

This clonotype was seen at least ten times. The V and J genes are TRBV2 and TRBJ1-2; 7 bases match TRBD1. Germline-derived CDR1 and CDR2 are SNHLY and FYNNEI. The CDR3 runs to 14 residues. J gave up 4 bases and V 7 bases, and 9 bases lay outside the gene matches. CDR3 sequence (DNA): TGTGCCAGCAAGATTGACAGGGTCGTCTATGGCTACACCTTC. Amino acid sequence: CASKIDRVVYGYTF. Full variable domain (rest looked up from reference TRBV2 and TRBJ1-2): EPEVTQTPSHQVTQMGQEVILRCVPISNHLYFYWYRQILGQKVEFLVSFYNNEISEKSEIFDDQFSVERPDGSNFTLKIRSTKLEDSAMYFCASKIDRVVYGYTFGSGTRLTVV.

This clonotype was seen ten or more times. The chain employs TRBV5-1 and TRBJ2-1; TRBD1 agrees at 9 bases. Trimming removed 3 bases from V and 4 bases from J; junction bases left unmatched: 5. Germline V gene lookup returns CDR1 SGHRS and CDR2 YFSETQ. This CDR3 spans 15 amino acids. The CDR3 DNA sequence: TGCGCCAGCAGCTACGGACAGGGGAATTACAATGAGCAGTTCTTC. Its protein product is CASSYGQGNYNEQFF.

This clonotype was counted at least ten times. The chain has TRBV2 and TRBJ2-3; D could derive from TRBD1 or TRBD2 (5 bases each). CDR3 length equals 15 residues. Between the trimmed V and J ends, which lost 1 base and 0 bases, there was a span of 8 bases. Germline V gene sequence: CDR1 SNHLY, CDR2 FYNNEI. Here the CDR3 DNA reads TGTGCCAGCAGTGAAGAAGGGACGAGCACAGATACGCAGTATTTT. It translates to CASSEEGTSTDTQYF.